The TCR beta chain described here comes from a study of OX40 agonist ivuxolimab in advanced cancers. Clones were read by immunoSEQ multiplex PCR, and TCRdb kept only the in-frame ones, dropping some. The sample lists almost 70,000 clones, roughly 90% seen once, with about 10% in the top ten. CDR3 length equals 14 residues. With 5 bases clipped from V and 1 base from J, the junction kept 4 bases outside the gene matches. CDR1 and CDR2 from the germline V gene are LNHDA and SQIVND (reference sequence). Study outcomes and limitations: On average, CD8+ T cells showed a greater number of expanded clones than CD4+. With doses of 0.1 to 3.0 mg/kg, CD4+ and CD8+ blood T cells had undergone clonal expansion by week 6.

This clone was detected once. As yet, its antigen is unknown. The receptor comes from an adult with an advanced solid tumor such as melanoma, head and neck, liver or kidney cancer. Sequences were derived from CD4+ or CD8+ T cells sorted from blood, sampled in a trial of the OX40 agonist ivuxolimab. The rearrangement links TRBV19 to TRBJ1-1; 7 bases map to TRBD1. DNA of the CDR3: TGTGCCAGTAGTGTCACAGGGGAGAACACTGAAGCTTTCTTT. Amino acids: CASSVTGENTEAFF.